The 7 T cell receptor beta chains presented below share a single source sample, sequenced in a study of T cell changes during pregnancy in multiple sclerosis. Clones were sequenced by immunoSEQ multiplex PCR, and TCRdb holds only the in-frame ones, with some missing. This table has tens of thousands of clones, about 87% appearing once. The starting material was CD8+ T cells from peripheral blood mononuclear cells, obtained in the second trimester of pregnancy. The receptors here all came from a female donor in good health, enrolled as a control in a pregnancy study.

The chain uses TRBV7-9 and TRBJ1-2; possible D gene TRBD1, 5 bases. Per the germline V gene, CDR1 is SEHNR and CDR2 is FQNEAQ (reference sequence). This CDR3 is 15 amino acids long. Trimming removed 2 bases at V and 0 bases at J, with 10 bases between. The CDR3, as DNA: TGTGCCAGCAGCTTATCTGCGGGACCTAACTATGGCTACACCTTC. Its protein is CASSLSAGPNYGYTF.

The rearrangement uses TRBV25-1 and TRBJ1-4; TRBD1 is a possible D gene (5 bases). V lost 3 bases to trimming and J lost 8 bases, with 16 bases between them. CDR1 is MGHDK and CDR2 is SYGVNS in the germline V gene. CDR3 size: 15 residues. The CDR3 is CASSESQGSREKLFF. CDR3 DNA: TGTGCCAGCAGTGAGAGTCAGGGATCAAGAGAAAAACTGTTTTTT.

CDR3 region: CASSDKGGADTQYF. The CDR3 DNA is TGTGCCAGCAGTGACAAAGGCGGGGCAGATACGCAGTATTTT. The J gene is TRBJ2-3, the V gene TRBV6-4, with a possible D match to TRBD2 (6 bases). V lost 2 bases to trimming and J lost 4 bases, with 10 bases between them. CDR3 length equals 14 residues. Germline loops: CDR1 MRHNA, CDR2 SNTAGT.

The chain employs TRBV9 and TRBJ2-3; 11 nucleotides agree with TRBD2. CDR1 SGDLS and CDR2 YYNGEE come from the germline V gene. The V and J ends lost 3 bases and 3 bases, in that order; junction bases with no gene match: 6. The CDR3 extends over 16 amino acids. CDR3 in amino acids: CASSALAGGPTDTQYF. CDR3 bases: TGTGCCAGCAGCGCTTTAGCGGGAGGGCCGACAGATACGCAGTATTTT.

This clone is judged medium-sized (0.01 to 0.1%). The rearrangement links TRBV27 to TRBJ1-5; D might be TRBD1 (5 bases). CDR1 MNHEY and CDR2 SMNVEV come from the germline V gene (reference sequence). Trimming removed 3 bases at V and 3 bases at J, with 9 bases between. The CDR3 spans 14 residues. The CDR3 DNA reads as TGTGCCAGCAGTTTTGGGGCGGACAATCAGCCCCAGCATTTT. Translated: CASSFGADNQPQHF.

This chain joins TRBV6-5 and TRBJ2-1, with D possibly TRBD1 on 5 matching bases. CDR1 is MNHEY, CDR2 SVGAGI, per germline. The V end lost 5 bases, the J end lost 10 bases, and 9 bases lay between the germline ends. The CDR3 is 11 amino acids. The CDR3: CASSGAGEQFF. Written as DNA, the CDR3 is TGTGCCAGCAGTGGGGCTGGGGAGCAGTTCTTC.

The V call is TRBV19, the J call TRBJ1-1; tentatively, D is TRBD1 (6 bases). The CDR3 extends over 12 amino acids. The germline V and J ends were trimmed by 6 bases and 1 base, with 6 bases remaining between them. Germline CDR1 is LNHDA and CDR2 is SQIVND (reference sequence). In DNA, the CDR3 is TGTGCCAGTAGGACAGGGAACACTGAAGCTTTCTTT. Translated, it gives CASRTGNTEAFF. Combining the CDR3 with reference TRBV19 and TRBJ1-1 gives the whole variable domain DGGITQSPKYLFRKEGQNVTLSCEQNLNHDAMYWYRQDPGQGLRLIYYSQIVNDFQKGDIAEGYSVSREKKESFPLTVTSAQKNPTAFYLCASRTGNTEAFFGQGTRLTVV.